A single sample gave rise to the 30 T cell receptor beta chains below, sequenced in a study of blood T cell repertoires in COVID-19. The method was immunoSEQ multiplex PCR; TCRdb's version includes in-frame clones alone and lacks a portion of them. This table holds 200,000 to 250,000 clones, 80% to 95% found once. Sequenced input: peripheral blood. All receptors come from a man aged 60 to 75 with COVID-19, enrolled during active disease.

The chain joins TRBV3-1 (or the pseudogene TRBV3-2) to TRBJ2-1, with 9 bases fitting TRBD1. The CDR3 sequence is 17 residues long. Germline assignment: CDR1 LGHDT and CDR2 YNNKEL (reference sequence). V was clipped by 4 bases and J by 5 bases; unmatched bases: 12. The chain's CDR3 is CASSPSPTGGFDNEQFF. CDR3 coding DNA: TGTGCCAGCAGCCCCTCCCCGACAGGGGGATTTGACAATGAGCAGTTCTTC.

The V and J genes are TRBV27 and TRBJ1-2; TRBD1 matches 8 bases. Per germline, CDR1 MNHEY and CDR2 SMNVEV (reference sequence). The CDR3 extends over 13 amino acids. J lost 6 bases, V lost 4 bases, and 4 bases had no gene match. The CDR3 coding sequence is TGTGCCAGCAGTTACAGGGGGTGGAATGGCTACACCTTC. Its translation: CASSYRGWNGYTF.

This clone has more than one count but fewer than ten. In DNA form, the CDR3 reads TGTGCCAGCAGCGTTGAGCGGGAGGGCCCATACGAGCAGTACTTC. It codes for CASSVEREGPYEQYF. The chain uses TRBV9 and TRBJ2-7, with 10 nucleotides matching TRBD2. Trimming cost V 2 bases and J 4 bases; bases outside gene matches: 6. There are 15 residues in the CDR3. Germline V gene lookup returns CDR1 SGDLS and CDR2 YYNGEE.

Only one count was recorded for this clone. The V and J genes are TRBV4-1 and TRBJ1-2, with D hard to call. Germline lookup yields CDR1 MGHRA and CDR2 YSYEKL. The CDR3 has 15 amino acids. V dropped 0 bases and J dropped 1 base, with 9 bases sitting between them. CDR3 DNA: TGCGCCAGCAGCCAAGATGACGGGATTAACTATGGCTACACCTTC. As protein: CASSQDDGINYGYTF.

The genes are TRBV18 and TRBJ2-3; 15 bases align to TRBD2. The germline CDR1 and CDR2 sequences are KGHSH and LQKENI. CDR3 length: 17 residues. With V trimmed by 4 bases and J by 4 bases, 6 bases remained unmatched. The CDR3 protein is CASSQGLAGGPADTQYF. Here the CDR3 DNA reads TGTGCCAGCTCACAAGGACTAGCGGGAGGGCCCGCAGATACGCAGTATTTT.

The table lists this clone with a count of one. CDR3 nucleotides: TGTGCCAGCAGCCCCGGGGGAAATGAGCAGTTCTTC. It is translated as CASSPGGNEQFF. The chain is built from TRBV7-9 and TRBJ2-1; a possible D gene is TRBD2 (6 bases). The CDR3 is 12 amino acids. V dropped 5 bases and J dropped 7 bases, with 9 bases sitting between them. Germline lookup yields CDR1 SEHNR and CDR2 FQNEAQ (reference sequence).

The chain recombines TRBV4-1 with TRBJ2-7, with TRBD1 matching 10 bases. V lost 3 bases, J lost 2 bases, and 4 bases stayed unmatched. Germline CDR1 and CDR2: MGHRA and YSYEKL. The length of the CDR3 is 15 residues. Here the CDR3 reads CASSQGQGPTYEQYF. For the CDR3, the DNA is TGCGCCAGCAGCCAGGGACAGGGGCCCACCTACGAGCAGTACTTC.

This clone appeared once. V usage is TRBV6-4 and J usage is TRBJ1-4, with 8 bases identical to TRBD1. With V trimmed by 6 bases and J by 5 bases, 5 bases remained unmatched. The CDR3 runs to 14 residues. Germline lookup yields CDR1 MRHNA and CDR2 SNTAGT. The CDR3 region is CASRRQGWNEKLFF. CDR3 DNA sequence: TGTGCCAGCAGAAGACAGGGGTGGAATGAAAAACTGTTTTTT.

This chain uses TRBV4-3 with TRBJ2-1; TRBD2 is a possible D gene (5 bases). V lost 0 bases, J lost 6 bases, and 18 bases lay in between. This CDR3 spans 17 amino acids. Germline CDR1 and CDR2: LGHNA and YSLEER. DNA of the CDR3: TGCGCCAGCAGCCAAGATGGGAGTGGCGGTATACGCAATGAGCAGTTCTTC. Translated: CASSQDGSGGIRNEQFF.

The CDR3 sequence: CATSEADRGVGYTF. The DNA of the CDR3 is TGTGCCACCAGTGAGGCGGACAGGGGAGTTGGCTACACCTTC. This sequence joins TRBV24-1 and TRBJ1-2; 9 bases fit TRBD1. Trimming removed 4 bases from V and 7 bases from J; junction bases left unmatched: 6. CDR1 is KGHDR, CDR2 SFDVKD, per germline. The CDR3 covers 14 residues.

The chain combines TRBV5-1 with TRBJ1-2; D is uncertain. This CDR3 spans 15 amino acids. V was clipped by 0 bases and J by 0 bases, with 9 bases between them. Germline CDR1 SGHRS, CDR2 YFSETQ. DNA of the CDR3: TGCGCCAGCAGCTTGGACGAGGGAACTAACTATGGCTACACCTTC. The encoded protein is CASSLDEGTNYGYTF.

J is TRBJ1-2 and V is TRBV4-1; no reliable D call. The CDR3 is made up of 15 amino acids. V shed 0 bases and J shed 0 bases, with 8 bases lying between them. The germline CDR1 and CDR2 sequences are MGHRA and YSYEKL. For the CDR3, the DNA is TGCGCCAGCAGCCAAGATCCGACTTCTAACTATGGCTACACCTTC. Translated: CASSQDPTSNYGYTF.

About this clone itself: Other DNA sequences in the same sample also yield this CDR3. The chain links TRBV12-3 or TRBV12-4 to TRBJ1-5; D may be TRBD1 (6 bases). This CDR3 has 13 residues. Trimming removed 3 bases from V and 4 bases from J, with 7 bases in between. The CDR3 sequence is CASSLQGNQPQHF. CDR3 DNA sequence: TGTGCCAGCAGTTTGCAGGGGAATCAGCCCCAGCATTTT.

This rearrangement joins TRBV6-1 to TRBJ2-5; possible D gene TRBD1, 6 bases. The CDR3 is made up of 13 amino acids. CDR1 is MNHNS and CDR2 is SASEGT in the germline V gene. V lost 3 bases and J 7 bases, leaving 12 bases between the germline ends. The CDR3 protein is CASSDGTMVTQYF. CDR3 coding DNA: TGTGCCAGCAGTGACGGGACAATGGTGACCCAGTACTTC.

The rearrangement joins TRBV19 to TRBJ1-6; D is unclear. The CDR3 runs to 15 residues. The germline CDR1 and CDR2 sequences are LNHDA and SQIVND (reference sequence). The ends were cut back, 1 base at V and 16 bases at J, with 20 bases in the middle. CDR3 residues: CASSIGPASGLNLHF. The CDR3 bases are TGTGCCAGTAGTATAGGTCCCGCCTCAGGCCTGAATCTCCACTTT.

This clone came up once. The chain links TRBV18 to TRBJ1-1; 8 bases map to TRBD1. This CDR3 region has 14 residues. The J segment lost 2 bases and the V segment lost 5 bases, leaving 4 bases of the junction unmatched. Looked up from germline, CDR1 is KGHSH and CDR2 is LQKENI. CDR3: CASSAGTGNTEAFF. CDR3 DNA sequence: TGTGCCAGCTCAGCGGGGACAGGAAACACTGAAGCTTTCTTT.

The genes are TRBV4-2 and TRBJ2-2, with TRBD2 matching 11 bases. The germline V gene encodes CDR1 LGHNA and CDR2 YNFKEQ. V trimming: 1 base; J trimming: 7 bases; junction bases outside the gene matches: 5. The CDR3 extends over 16 amino acids. CDR3 DNA: TGTGCCAGCAGCCAAGTTGTTAGCGGGAGGGGCGGGGAGCTGTTTTTT. Its translation: CASSQVVSGRGGELFF.

The V gene is TRBV29-1, the J gene TRBJ2-3; no reliable D call. V shed 5 bases and J shed 2 bases, with 11 bases lying between them. The CDR3 sequence is 13 residues long. Germline-derived CDR1 and CDR2 are SQVTM and ANQGSEA. The DNA for the CDR3 is TGCAGCGTTAATGGGCGCCTCACAGATACGCAGTATTTT. This translates into CSVNGRLTDTQYF.

The chain joins TRBV28 to TRBJ2-3, with 9 bases that match TRBD1. Germline CDR1 reads MDHEN; CDR2 reads SYDVKM. J lost 4 bases, V lost 8 bases, and 4 bases had no gene match. This CDR3 region has 13 residues. The CDR3 spells CASGQGSPDTQYF. DNA for the CDR3: TGTGCCAGCGGACAGGGGTCACCAGATACGCAGTATTTT. The whole variable domain, filled in from reference TRBV28 and TRBJ2-3, reads DVKVTQSSRYLVKRTGEKVFLECVQDMDHENMFWYRQDPGLGLRLIYFSYDVKMKEKGDIPEGYSVSREKKERFSLILESASTNQTSMYLCASGQGSPDTQYFGPGTRLTVL.

The V and J genes are TRBV19 and TRBJ1-2; the match to TRBD1 covers 12 bases. V was pared by 7 bases and J by 3 bases, with 12 bases of the junction left unmatched. Per the germline V gene, CDR1 is LNHDA and CDR2 is SQIVND (reference sequence). The CDR3 contains 17 residues. The CDR3 coding sequence is TGTGCCAGTAACGACTTCGGGACAGGGGGCCAATACTATGGCTACACCTTC. It is translated as CASNDFGTGGQYYGYTF.

On this clone: At one of its ends the junction is not consistent with the germline gene, which may arise from a read error. The rearrangement joins TRBV7-7 to TRBJ1-2, with D uncertain. The CDR3 is made up of 15 amino acids. Germline V gene sequence: CDR1 SSHAT, CDR2 FNYEAQ (reference sequence). This chain's CDR3 is CASSFFLVQHYGYTF. The CDR3, as DNA: TGTGCTAGCAGCTTTTTTTTAGTACAGCACTATGGCTACACCTTC.

The chain has TRBV7-3 and TRBJ1-6; 8 positions match TRBD1. Trimming cost V 0 bases and J 7 bases; bases outside gene matches: 14. Germline-derived CDR1 and CDR2 are SGHTA and FQGTGA. This CDR3 has 19 amino acids. The CDR3 here is CASSLTPLGTGDKNSPLHF. The CDR3 DNA follows: TGTGCCAGCAGCTTAACCCCGTTGGGGACAGGAGATAAAAATTCACCCCTCCACTTT.

V is TRBV27 and J is TRBJ1-2; D perhaps matches TRBD1 (6 bases). CDR3 size: 15 residues. The V gene's germline CDR1 is MNHEY and CDR2 SMNVEV (reference sequence). V was cut by 4 bases and J by 6 bases, with 18 bases left in between. The CDR3 here is CASSSGGAGDHGYTF. The CDR3 region has the DNA TGTGCCAGCAGTTCGGGGGGGGCAGGGGACCATGGCTACACCTTC.

The DNA of the CDR3 is TGTGCCAGCAGTTCGATGACAGGTCTAGGGCTTTCCTACGAGCAGTACTTC. Amino acid sequence: CASSSMTGLGLSYEQYF. The rearrangement uses TRBV27 and TRBJ2-7, with D perhaps TRBD1 (6 bases). Trimming shortened V by 4 bases and J by 1 base, and 20 bases separated the two germline ends. The germline CDR1 and CDR2 sequences are MNHEY and SMNVEV (reference sequence). The CDR3 runs 17 residues.

The CDR3 coding sequence is TGCGCCAGCAGCTTTCCGGACAGGGTGGCAGATACGCAGTATTTT. Protein sequence: CASSFPDRVADTQYF. The chain recombines TRBV5-1 with TRBJ2-3; 8 bases fit TRBD1. Germline V gene lookup returns CDR1 SGHRS and CDR2 YFSETQ. V shed 2 bases, J shed 4 bases, and the junction held 6 bases outside the gene matches. This CDR3 comprises 15 residues.

The rearrangement joins TRBV7-9 to TRBJ1-6; 7 bases fit TRBD1. The CDR3 has 14 residues. V dropped 4 bases and J dropped 5; count of bases not matched to a gene: 2. CDR1 is SEHNR, CDR2 FQNEAQ, per germline (reference sequence). CDR3 in amino acids: CASSSGTDNSPLHF. CDR3 DNA sequence: TGTGCCAGCAGCTCCGGGACAGATAATTCACCCCTCCACTTT.

The rearrangement uses TRBV12-3 or TRBV12-4 and TRBJ1-2, with 8 bases that match TRBD1. This CDR3 is built from 13 residues. Losses at the gene ends were 5 bases for V and 8 bases for J; bases not matched to a gene: 7. The CDR3 region has the DNA TGTGCCAGCAGTCCAGGGGGCGCGGGGGGCTACACCTTC. It yields the protein CASSPGGAGGYTF.

V gene TRBV18 combines with J gene TRBJ1-1; TRBD1 agrees at 10 bases. There are 16 residues in the CDR3. The ends lost 3 bases at V and 2 bases at J; junction bases unmatched: 6. Germline CDR1 KGHSH, CDR2 LQKENI. The CDR3 sequence is CASSPGGQGVNTEAFF. The CDR3 DNA is TGTGCCAGCTCACCCGGCGGACAGGGGGTTAACACTGAAGCTTTCTTT.

The chain combines TRBV11-2 with TRBJ2-3; either TRBD1 or TRBD2 may fit D (5 bases each). Per germline, CDR1 SGHAT and CDR2 FQNNGV. The CDR3 covers 16 residues. The V and J ends lost 5 bases and 3 bases respectively, with 18 bases between them. The CDR3 loop reads CASSLGVLAGTDTQYF. DNA of the CDR3: TGTGCCAGCAGCCTAGGGGTCCTGGCGGGTACAGATACGCAGTATTTT.

The rearrangement uses TRBV4-1 and TRBJ2-5; 7 bases are a match to TRBD2. After removal of 0 bases from V and 3 bases from J, the junction contained 4 bases not matched to a gene. This CDR3 region has 15 residues. Germline loops: CDR1 MGHRA, CDR2 YSYEKL. CDR3 sequence (DNA): TGCGCCAGCAGCCAAGAGCGCGGGGGAGAAGAGACCCAGTACTTC. Its protein product is CASSQERGGEETQYF.